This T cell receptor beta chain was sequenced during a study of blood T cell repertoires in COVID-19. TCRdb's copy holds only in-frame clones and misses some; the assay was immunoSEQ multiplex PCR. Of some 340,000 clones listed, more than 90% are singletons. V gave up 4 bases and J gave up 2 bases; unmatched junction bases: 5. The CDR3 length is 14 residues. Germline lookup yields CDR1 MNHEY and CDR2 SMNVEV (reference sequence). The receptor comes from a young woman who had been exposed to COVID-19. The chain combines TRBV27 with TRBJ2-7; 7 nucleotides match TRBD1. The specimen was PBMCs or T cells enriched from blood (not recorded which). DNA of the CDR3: TGTGCCAGCAGTTATTGGGACAGCACCTACGAGCAGTACTTC. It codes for CASSYWDSTYEQYF.